This record looks at one TCR beta chain sequence and its context. The antigen is not known. The CDR3 totals 17 residues. The V gene end was trimmed by 4 bases and the J gene end by 5 bases; junction bases not matched to a gene: 12. CDR1 and CDR2 from the germline V gene are SGHRS and YFSETQ. Terminally differentiated effector memory CD45RA+ cells were excluded by CCR7 positive selection of CD45RO-negative cells. This sample was taken from a study of shared clonotypes between healthy human individuals. Study findings and constraints: Among donors, the sharing of clonotypes was expected to be influenced by sequencing depth.

Clones were read by immunoSEQ multiplex PCR, and TCRdb kept only the in-frame ones, dropping some. The sample holds millions of clones, around 96% seen once. The sample taken for sequencing was naive CD8+ T cells sorted from blood. This receptor was taken from a man between 18 and 35 years old in good health. This rearrangement joins TRBV5-1 to TRBJ1-1, with 12 bases identical to TRBD1. CDR3 loop: CASSHSGTGGGMTEAFF. DNA for the CDR3: TGCGCCAGCAGCCACTCCGGGACAGGGGGCGGGATGACTGAAGCTTTCTTT.